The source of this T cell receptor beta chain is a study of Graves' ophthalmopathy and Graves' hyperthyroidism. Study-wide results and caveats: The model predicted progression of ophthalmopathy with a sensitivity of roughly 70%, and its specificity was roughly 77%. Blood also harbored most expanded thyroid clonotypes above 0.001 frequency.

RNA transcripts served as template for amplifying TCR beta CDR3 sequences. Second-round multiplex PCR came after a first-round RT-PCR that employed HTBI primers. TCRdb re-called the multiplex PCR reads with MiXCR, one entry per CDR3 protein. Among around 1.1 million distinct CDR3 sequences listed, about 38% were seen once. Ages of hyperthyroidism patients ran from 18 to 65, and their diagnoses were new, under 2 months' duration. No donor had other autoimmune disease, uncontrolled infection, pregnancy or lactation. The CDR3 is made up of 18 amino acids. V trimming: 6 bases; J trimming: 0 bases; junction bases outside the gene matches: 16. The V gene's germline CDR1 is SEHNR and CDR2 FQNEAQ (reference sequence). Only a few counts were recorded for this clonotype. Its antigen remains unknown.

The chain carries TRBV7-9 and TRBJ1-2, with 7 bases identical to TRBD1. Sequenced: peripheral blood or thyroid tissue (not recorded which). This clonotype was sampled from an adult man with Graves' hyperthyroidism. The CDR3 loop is CASSLYKIKGQTNYGYTF. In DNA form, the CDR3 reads TGTGCCAGCAGTTTATACAAAATTAAGGGACAGACTAACTATGGCTACACCTTC. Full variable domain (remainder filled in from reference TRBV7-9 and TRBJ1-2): DTGVSQNPRHKITKRGQNVTFRCDPISEHNRLYWYRQTLGQGPEFLTYFQNEAQLEKSRLLSDRFSAERPKGSFSTLEIQRTEQGDSAMYLCASSLYKIKGQTNYGYTFGSGTRLTVV.